The present T cell receptor (beta chain) was sequenced within a study of immune characterization of retroperitoneal liposarcoma. One entry per CDR3 protein, called by TCRdb with MiXCR from the PCR reads. The profile shows around 19,000 distinct CDR3 sequences, approximately 37% of them singletons. Sequencing was carried out using blood. The clonotype originates from a male donor with retroperitoneal liposarcoma.

As DNA, the CDR3 is TGTGCCAGCAGCTTGGGTAGCGGGAGGCGCCAAGAGACCCAGTACTTC. This translates into CASSLGSGRRQETQYF. This chain links TRBV7-6 with TRBJ2-5; 10 bases agree with TRBD2. The germline V gene has CDR1 SGHVS and CDR2 FNYEAQ. The CDR3 has 16 residues. The J segment lost 1 base and the V segment lost 3 bases, leaving 5 bases of the junction unmatched.